The 21 T cell receptor beta chains reported below all come from one sample, sequenced in a study of Ad26.COV2.S vaccination and SARS-CoV-2 variants. The treatment: about 20 received Ad26.COV2.S at low or high dose, single or two shots; 5 received placebo; per-sample allocation not given. Following the first vaccine or placebo injection, samples were taken on day 63. The protocol was immunoSEQ multiplex PCR, while the TCRdb copy is restricted to in-frame clones and leaves out a portion. The sample holds about 680,000 clones, about 90% seen once. The sample consisted of peripheral blood, taken in a trial of Ad26.COV2.S vaccine versus placebo. These receptors were collected from a person aged 18-65 years who received the Ad26.COV2.S COVID-19 vaccine or a placebo.

The rearrangement joins TRBV27 to TRBJ2-2; TRBD1 agrees at 9 bases. The CDR3 loop spans 16 amino acids. Germline V gives CDR1 MNHEY, CDR2 SMNVEV (reference sequence). The trim removed 5 bases at V and 7 bases at J, leaving 11 bases unmatched. CDR3 sequence: CASSPRGTGLGGELFF. The DNA of the CDR3 is TGTGCCAGCAGTCCTCGGGGGACAGGGTTGGGCGGGGAGCTGTTTTTT.

The genes are TRBV18 and TRBJ2-1; D is uncertain. This CDR3 contains 13 residues. Germline assignment: CDR1 KGHSH and CDR2 LQKENI. Trimming removed 2 bases from V and 5 bases from J, with 7 bases in between. The CDR3 DNA reads TGTGCCAGCTCACCAGTAACCGACAATGAGCAGTTCTTC. Protein: CASSPVTDNEQFF.

The chain recombines TRBV15 with TRBJ2-7; 10 bases align to TRBD2. Losses at the gene ends were 0 bases for V and 4 bases for J; bases not matched to a gene: 6. The CDR3 length is 16 residues. The germline gives CDR1 LNHNV, CDR2 YYDKDF (reference sequence). The CDR3 is CATSREAGGPVYEQYF. CDR3 nucleotide sequence: TGTGCCACCAGCAGAGAAGCGGGGGGGCCAGTGTACGAGCAGTACTTC.

The chain carries TRBV4-3 and TRBJ2-3; no definite D call. This CDR3 contains 14 residues. Germline V gene lookup returns CDR1 LGHNA and CDR2 YSLEER. Trimming took 0 bases from V and 8 from J, leaving 12 bases between them. The CDR3: CASSQDLGRVTQYF. The CDR3 nucleotides are TGCGCCAGCAGCCAAGATCTAGGCCGTGTTACGCAGTATTTT.

This rearrangement joins TRBV27 to TRBJ2-7; 8 nucleotides align to TRBD2. J gave up 5 bases and V 2 bases, and 5 bases lay outside the gene matches. CDR1 is MNHEY and CDR2 is SMNVEV in the germline V gene (reference sequence). The CDR3 runs 14 residues. The CDR3 DNA reads as TGTGCCAGCAGTTTACGACTAGCGTTCAACGAGCAGTACTTC. Protein sequence: CASSLRLAFNEQYF.

The chain uses TRBV6-2 or TRBV6-3 and TRBJ2-5; TRBD2 matches at 10 bases. Germline trimming cut 0 bases from V and 5 bases from J; bases unmatched to any gene: 3. The CDR3 length is 15 residues. Germline V gene sequence: CDR1 MNHEY, CDR2 SVGEGT. CDR3 sequence: CASSYSASGSETQYF. CDR3 coding DNA: TGTGCCAGCAGTTACTCTGCTAGCGGGAGCGAGACCCAGTACTTC.

This sequence joins TRBV5-1 and TRBJ2-1, with D tentatively TRBD2 (5 bases). From germline, CDR1 is SGHRS and CDR2 YFSETQ. The CDR3 is 15 amino acids. Trimming took off 4 bases at V and 0 bases at J, with 11 bases between the two ends. The CDR3 sequence: CASSGGSSSYNEQFF. CDR3 DNA: TGCGCCAGCAGCGGAGGTAGTAGCTCCTACAATGAGCAGTTCTTC. The variable domain in full, completed from reference TRBV5-1 and TRBJ2-1, reads KAGVTQTPRYLIKTRGQQVTLSCSPISGHRSVSWYQQTPGQGLQFLFEYFSETQRNKGNFPGRFSGRQFSNSRSEMNVSTLELGDSALYLCASSGGSSSYNEQFFGPGTRLTVL.

The rearrangement links TRBV2 to TRBJ2-1; the match to TRBD2 covers 13 bases. Trimming took 6 bases from V and 6 from J; bases not matched to a gene: 5. The germline V gene has CDR1 SNHLY and CDR2 FYNNEI. CDR3 length equals 15 residues. The CDR3 loop is CASSPLAGGVNEQFF. CDR3 in DNA: TGTGCCAGCAGCCCACTAGCGGGAGGGGTCAATGAGCAGTTCTTC.

The CDR3 loop is CASGYHSETQYF. The DNA of the CDR3 is TGTGCCAGCGGGTACCACAGTGAGACCCAGTACTTC. V usage is TRBV12-3 or TRBV12-4 and J usage is TRBJ2-5; D is undetermined. The CDR3 spans 12 residues. V lost 8 bases and J 5 bases, leaving 12 bases between the germline ends.

V gene TRBV19 combines with J gene TRBJ2-3, with a tentative D call TRBD1 (6 bases). This CDR3 has 14 residues. Trimming removed 5 bases at V and 4 bases at J, with 13 bases between. Germline-derived CDR1 and CDR2 are LNHDA and SQIVND (reference sequence). In DNA form, the CDR3 reads TGTGCCAGTAGTTTCTGGACAGAGGCAGATACGCAGTATTTT. Its translation: CASSFWTEADTQYF.

The chain recombines TRBV19 with TRBJ1-1, with 10 bases that match TRBD1. This CDR3 comprises 13 residues. V lost 8 bases to trimming and J lost 7 bases; unmatched junction nucleotides: 7. CDR1 is LNHDA, CDR2 SQIVND, per germline (reference sequence). As DNA, the CDR3 is TGTGCCAGTGGGAGACAGGGGGCACTTGAAGCTTTCTTT. This codes for CASGRQGALEAFF.

The chain is built from TRBV5-6 and TRBJ2-2, with 9 bases matching TRBD1. The CDR3 is 15 amino acids. The ends lost 6 bases at V and 7 bases at J; junction bases unmatched: 10. CDR1 is SGHDT, CDR2 YYEEEE, per germline. For the CDR3, the DNA is TGTGCCAGCACTAACTACGGACAGGGGATCGGGGAGCTGTTTTTT. Encoded protein: CASTNYGQGIGELFF.

V is TRBV7-2 and J is TRBJ1-2; D ambiguous. Germline V CDR1 and CDR2: SGHTA, FQGNSA. This CDR3 has 14 amino acids. Trimming pared 8 bases from V and 4 bases from J, leaving 17 bases between. The CDR3 DNA is TGTGCCAGCTCCCCCGGTAGCGCCAGCTATGGCTACACCTTC. This codes for CASSPGSASYGYTF.

This chain connects TRBV19 to TRBJ1-1; TRBD1 aligns across 10 bases. V lost 6 bases to trimming and J lost 0 bases; unmatched junction nucleotides: 7. There are 16 residues in the CDR3. CDR1 and CDR2 (germline): LNHDA, SQIVND (reference sequence). The CDR3 protein is CASSGRDRGLNTEAFF. CDR3 DNA: TGTGCCAGTAGCGGTAGGGACAGGGGACTGAACACTGAAGCTTTCTTT.

This clone was counted a few times. Other DNA sequences in the sample encode the same CDR3. This chain links TRBV7-9 with TRBJ1-1; the D gene is possibly TRBD1 (6 bases). V shed 1 base and J shed 1 base, with 7 bases lying between them. Germline V gene data show CDR1 as SEHNR and CDR2 as FQNEAQ (reference sequence). CDR3 length: 14 residues. The CDR3 DNA sequence: TGTGCCAGCAGCTTAGGGACAGCGAACACTGAAGCTTTCTTT. This encodes CASSLGTANTEAFF.

The V gene is TRBV5-1, the J gene TRBJ2-4, with 8 bases identical to TRBD1. Germline V gives CDR1 SGHRS, CDR2 YFSETQ. The V gene end was trimmed by 4 bases and the J gene end by 6 bases; junction bases not matched to a gene: 9. The CDR3 totals 15 residues. The CDR3 sequence: CASSLDQGAGNIQYF. The DNA of the CDR3 is TGCGCCAGCAGCCTCGACCAGGGGGCGGGAAACATTCAGTACTTC.

The chain combines TRBV24-1 with TRBJ2-1; 10 nucleotides line up with TRBD2. CDR3 length: 15 residues. Trimming cost V 3 bases and J 8 bases; bases outside gene matches: 6. Germline assignment: CDR1 KGHDR and CDR2 SFDVKD. Here the CDR3 reads CATSDSGGARYEQFF. Written as DNA, the CDR3 is TGTGCCACCAGTGATAGCGGGGGGGCGAGATATGAGCAGTTCTTC.

The V call is TRBV5-5, the J call TRBJ2-7; D might be TRBD1 or TRBD2, each matching 5 bases. This CDR3 spans 15 amino acids. V dropped 1 base and J dropped 9 bases, with 20 bases sitting between them. Per germline, CDR1 SGHKS and CDR2 YYEKEE (reference sequence). CDR3 nucleotide sequence: TGTGCCAGCAGCTTGACGGGGACGGAACTACGAGGGCAGTACTTC. It codes for CASSLTGTELRGQYF.

This rearrangement joins TRBV24-1 to TRBJ2-5; no firm D call. V lost 9 bases to trimming and J lost 3 bases, with 10 bases between them. The CDR3 sequence is 12 residues long. The germline CDR1 and CDR2 sequences are KGHDR and SFDVKD. The CDR3 DNA follows: TGTGCCACCTGGGAATACGAAGAGACCCAGTACTTC. As protein: CATWEYEETQYF.

The chain couples TRBV5-6 to TRBJ2-2, with a tentative D call TRBD2 (6 bases). CDR1 and CDR2 from the germline V gene are SGHDT and YYEEEE. V lost 4 bases to trimming and J lost 8 bases, with 21 bases between them. CDR3 length: 16 residues. The CDR3 protein is CASSQDGPGGVGELFF. The CDR3, as DNA: TGTGCCAGCAGCCAAGACGGACCGGGCGGGGTAGGGGAGCTGTTTTTT.

This clone was seen only a few times. The chain combines TRBV7-9 with TRBJ1-5; unclear D gene. V was clipped by 4 bases and J by 10 bases, with 14 bases between them. Germline CDR1 and CDR2: SEHNR and FQNEAQ (reference sequence). CDR3 size: 13 residues. The CDR3 here is CASSSGSSNPQHF. The CDR3, as DNA: TGTGCCAGCAGCTCCGGGTCCTCCAACCCCCAGCATTTT.